This T cell receptor (beta chain) appears in the sequencing data of a study of Ad26.COV2.S vaccination and SARS-CoV-2 variants. Study background: Donor joined the COV1001 Ad26.COV2.S trial arm. Ad26.COV2.S given intramuscularly, once or twice 56 days apart.

Generated by immunoSEQ multiplex PCR, the TCRdb table keeps only in-frame clones and is missing some. The sample contains hundreds of thousands of clones, roughly 90% of which appear only once. The ends were cut back, 1 base at V and 0 bases at J, with 9 bases in the middle. In germline, CDR1 is LNHDA, CDR2 SQIVND (reference sequence). This CDR3 is 16 amino acids long. Specified treatment: some 20 received Ad26.COV2.S at low or high dose, single or two shots; 5 received placebo; per-sample allocation not given. Specimen acquisition occurred on day 63 following the initial vaccine or placebo injection. Recruitment in Boston yielded a donor of adult age, 18-55 years. Immunization relied on an Ad26 vector, which expressed Wuhan-strain SARS-CoV-2 spike.

The receptor comes from a person between 18 and 60 years old who received the Ad26.COV2.S COVID-19 vaccine or a placebo. The sample was peripheral blood, taken in a trial of Ad26.COV2.S vaccine versus placebo. This chain connects TRBV19 to TRBJ1-4; D is unclear. Here the CDR3 reads CASSIARQATNEKLFF. The CDR3 DNA is TGTGCCAGTAGTATAGCCCGACAAGCAACTAATGAAAAACTGTTTTTT.